The 7 T cell receptor beta chains given below trace back to one sample, sequenced in a study of blood T cells in healthy people across ages. Then a second PCR, running about 6 to 11 cycles, was carried out with a sample-barcoded 5' primer and a J-beta primer mix. Each CDR3 protein is one row after TCRdb ran MiXCR on the 5' RACE reads. This table has some 750,000 distinct CDR3 sequences, about 24% appearing once. What was sequenced was blood. The receptors derive from a man between 65 and 85 years old in good health.

Only a few counts were recorded for this clonotype. This rearrangement joins TRBV5-1 to TRBJ2-3; D is ambiguous. V was trimmed by 6 bases and J by 0 bases, leaving 11 bases between them. From germline, CDR1 is SGHRS and CDR2 YFSETQ. The CDR3 is 14 residues long. The CDR3, as DNA: TGCGCCAGCAACCAACAAATTAGCACAGATACGCAGTATTTT. Protein sequence: CASNQQISTDTQYF. Complete variable domain (other parts from reference TRBV5-1 and TRBJ2-3): KAGVTQTPRYLIKTRGQQVTLSCSPISGHRSVSWYQQTPGQGLQFLFEYFSETQRNKGNFPGRFSGRQFSNSRSEMNVSTLELGDSALYLCASNQQISTDTQYFGPGTRLTVL.

The chain combines TRBV7-6 with TRBJ1-1, with D unresolved. The V gene's germline CDR1 is SGHVS and CDR2 FNYEAQ. Trimming stripped 4 bases from V and 4 bases from J, with 10 bases between. The CDR3 covers 13 residues. CDR3 DNA: TGTGCCAGCAGCTATACATTGGGCACTGAAGCTTTCTTT. Its protein product is CASSYTLGTEAFF. Combining the CDR3 with reference TRBV7-6 and TRBJ1-1 gives the whole variable domain GAGVSQSPRYKVTKRGQDVALRCDPISGHVSLYWYRQALGQGPEFLTYFNYEAQQDKSGLPNDRFSAERPEGSISTLTIQRTEQRDSAMYRCASSYTLGTEAFFGQGTRLTVV.

The chain is built from TRBV6-5 and TRBJ2-1; tentative D call: TRBD1 (6 bases). The CDR3 spans 12 residues. In germline, CDR1 is MNHEY, CDR2 SVGAGI. V dropped 10 bases and J dropped 3 bases, with 10 bases sitting between them. This CDR3 is CATRDIYNEQFF. In nucleotides, the CDR3 is TGTGCCACCCGGGACATCTACAATGAGCAGTTCTTC.

The rearrangement joins TRBV4-1 to TRBJ1-4; TRBD1 is a possible D gene (6 bases). V lost 0 bases and J lost 7, with 15 bases in between. CDR1 is MGHRA and CDR2 is YSYEKL in the germline V gene. The CDR3 spans 16 residues. Here the CDR3 reads CASSQDLVGGSEKLFF. Written as DNA, the CDR3 is TGCGCCAGCAGCCAAGATCTGGTGGGGGGCAGTGAAAAACTGTTTTTT.

The chain is built from TRBV5-5 and TRBJ2-6; a possible D gene is TRBD1 (5 bases). Germline V gene lookup returns CDR1 SGHKS and CDR2 YYEKEE (reference sequence). V dropped 2 bases and J dropped 2 bases, with 11 bases sitting between them. The CDR3 is 16 amino acids. DNA for the CDR3: TGTGCCAGCAGCTTATCAGGGAACCCTGGGGCCAACGTCCTGACTTTC. Residues: CASSLSGNPGANVLTF. Full variable domain (missing parts from reference TRBV5-5 and TRBJ2-6): DAGVTQSPTHLIKTRGQQVTLRCSPISGHKSVSWYQQVLGQGPQFIFQYYEKEERGRGNFPDRFSARQFPNYSSELNVNALLLGDSALYLCASSLSGNPGANVLTFGAGSRLTVL.

This clonotype has only a few counts. The chain employs TRBV5-1 and TRBJ2-3, with D perhaps assigned TRBD1 or TRBD2 (5 bases each). This CDR3 is 14 amino acids long. V gave up 0 bases and J gave up 2 bases, with 7 bases separating them. Germline values: CDR1 SGHRS, CDR2 YFSETQ. In nucleotides, the CDR3 is TGCGCCAGCAGCTTGGAAGGGACCACAGATACGCAGTATTTT. It codes for CASSLEGTTDTQYF.

This clonotype was detected many times. The CDR3 region has the DNA TGTGCCAGCAGTTTTGTATCCTACGAGCAGTACTTC. As protein: CASSFVSYEQYF. V is TRBV12-3 or TRBV12-4 and J is TRBJ2-7; no firm D call. The V gene lost 3 bases and the J gene lost 1 base, with 4 bases spanning the gap. This CDR3 has 12 residues.